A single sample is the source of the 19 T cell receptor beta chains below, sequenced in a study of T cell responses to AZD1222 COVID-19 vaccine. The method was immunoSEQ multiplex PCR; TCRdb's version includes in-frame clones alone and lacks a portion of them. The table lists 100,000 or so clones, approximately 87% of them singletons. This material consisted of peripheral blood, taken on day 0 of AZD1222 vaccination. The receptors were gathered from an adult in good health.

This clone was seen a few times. In DNA form, the CDR3 reads TGTGCCAGCAGGGGAGGACAGGGCCTAAACTGGGGCTACACCTTC. Amino acid sequence: CASRGGQGLNWGYTF. The gene calls are TRBV6-5 and TRBJ1-2, with TRBD1 matching 8 bases. Germline CDR1 and CDR2: MNHEY and SVGAGI. Trimming at V came to 6 bases and at J to 8 bases, leaving 14 bases not matched to a gene. There are 15 residues in the CDR3.

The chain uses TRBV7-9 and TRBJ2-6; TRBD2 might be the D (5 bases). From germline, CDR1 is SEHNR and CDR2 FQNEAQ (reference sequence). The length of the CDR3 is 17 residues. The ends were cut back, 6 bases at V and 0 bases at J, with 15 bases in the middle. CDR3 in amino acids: CASRDGLAYSGANVLTF. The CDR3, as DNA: TGTGCCAGCAGAGATGGGCTAGCATACTCTGGGGCCAACGTCCTGACTTTC.

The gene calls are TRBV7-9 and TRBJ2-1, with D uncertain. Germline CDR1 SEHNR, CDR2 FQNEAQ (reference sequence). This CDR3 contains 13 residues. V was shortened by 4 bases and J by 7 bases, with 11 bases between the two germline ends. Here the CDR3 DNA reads TGTGCCAGCAGCTCACAATCCTCTAATGAGCAGTTCTTC. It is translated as CASSSQSSNEQFF.

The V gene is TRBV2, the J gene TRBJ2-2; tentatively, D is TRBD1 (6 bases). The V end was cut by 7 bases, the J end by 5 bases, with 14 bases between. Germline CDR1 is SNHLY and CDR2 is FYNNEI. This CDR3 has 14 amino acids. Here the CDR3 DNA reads TGTGCCAGCATTGGGGGCAGTCCTACCGGGGAGCTGTTTTTT. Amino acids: CASIGGSPTGELFF.

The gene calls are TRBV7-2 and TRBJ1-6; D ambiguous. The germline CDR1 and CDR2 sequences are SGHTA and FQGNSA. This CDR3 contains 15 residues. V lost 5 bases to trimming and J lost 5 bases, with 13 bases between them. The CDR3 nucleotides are TGTGCCAGCAGCATGGGATCGAGGAATAATTCACCCCTCCACTTT. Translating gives CASSMGSRNNSPLHF.

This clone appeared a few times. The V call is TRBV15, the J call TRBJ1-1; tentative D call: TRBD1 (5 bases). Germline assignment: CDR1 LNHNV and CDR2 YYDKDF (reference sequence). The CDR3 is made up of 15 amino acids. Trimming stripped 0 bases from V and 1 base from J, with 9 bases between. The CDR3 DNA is TGTGCCACCAGCAGAGATATAAGGGGGAACACTGAAGCTTTCTTT. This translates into CATSRDIRGNTEAFF.

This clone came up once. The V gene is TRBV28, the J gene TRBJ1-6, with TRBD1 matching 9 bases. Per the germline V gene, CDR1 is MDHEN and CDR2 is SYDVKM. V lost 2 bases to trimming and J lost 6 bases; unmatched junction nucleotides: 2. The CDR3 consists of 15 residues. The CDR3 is CASSLVTGGNSPLHF. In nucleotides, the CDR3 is TGTGCCAGCAGTTTAGTGACAGGGGGTAATTCACCCCTCCACTTT.

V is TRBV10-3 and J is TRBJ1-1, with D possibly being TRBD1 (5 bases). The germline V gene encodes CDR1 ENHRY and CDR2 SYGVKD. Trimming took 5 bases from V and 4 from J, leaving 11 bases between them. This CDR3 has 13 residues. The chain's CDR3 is CAISLSGSTEAFF. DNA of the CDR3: TGTGCCATCAGTCTTTCAGGGAGCACTGAAGCTTTCTTT.

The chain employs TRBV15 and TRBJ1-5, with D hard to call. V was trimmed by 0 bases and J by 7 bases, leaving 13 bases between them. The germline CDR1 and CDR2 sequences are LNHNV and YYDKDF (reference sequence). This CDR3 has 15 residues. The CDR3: CATSRDLAGSQPQHF. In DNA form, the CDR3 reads TGTGCCACCAGCAGAGATCTGGCCGGCTCACAGCCCCAGCATTTT.

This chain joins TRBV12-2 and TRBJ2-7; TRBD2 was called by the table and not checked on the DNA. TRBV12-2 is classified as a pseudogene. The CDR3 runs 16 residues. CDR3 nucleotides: TGTGCAAGTCGGCCGAGACTAGCGGGAGTCAGAGACGAGCAGTACTTC. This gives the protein CASRPRLAGVRDEQYF.

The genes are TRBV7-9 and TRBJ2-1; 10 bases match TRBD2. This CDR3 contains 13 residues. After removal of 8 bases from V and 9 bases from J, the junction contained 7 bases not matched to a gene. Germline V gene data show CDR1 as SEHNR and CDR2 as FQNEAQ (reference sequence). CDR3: CASCLAGAGEQFF. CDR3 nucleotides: TGTGCCAGCTGTCTAGCGGGAGCAGGTGAGCAGTTCTTC. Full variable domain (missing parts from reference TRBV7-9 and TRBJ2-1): DTGVSQNPRHKITKRGQNVTFRCDPISEHNRLYWYRQTLGQGPEFLTYFQNEAQLEKSRLLSDRFSAERPKGSFSTLEIQRTEQGDSAMYLCASCLAGAGEQFFGPGTRLTVL.

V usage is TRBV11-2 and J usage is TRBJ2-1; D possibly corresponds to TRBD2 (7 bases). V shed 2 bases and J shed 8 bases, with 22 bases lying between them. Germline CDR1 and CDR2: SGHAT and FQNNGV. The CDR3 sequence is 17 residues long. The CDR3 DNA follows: TGTGCCAGCAGCTTAATGCTTCGTGGGGGGGCAGTCTATGAGCAGTTCTTC. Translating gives CASSLMLRGGAVYEQFF.

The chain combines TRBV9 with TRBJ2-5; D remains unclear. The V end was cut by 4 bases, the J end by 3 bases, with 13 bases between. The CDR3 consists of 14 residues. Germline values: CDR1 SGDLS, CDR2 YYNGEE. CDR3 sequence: CASSPRHGEETQYF. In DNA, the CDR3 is TGTGCCAGCAGCCCCCGACACGGAGAAGAGACCCAGTACTTC.

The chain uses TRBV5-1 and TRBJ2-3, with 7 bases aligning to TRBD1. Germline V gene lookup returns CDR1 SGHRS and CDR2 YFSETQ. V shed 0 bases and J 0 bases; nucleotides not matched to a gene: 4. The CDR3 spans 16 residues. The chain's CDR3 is CASSLADRLSTDTQYF. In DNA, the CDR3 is TGCGCCAGCAGCTTGGCGGACAGGCTGAGCACAGATACGCAGTATTTT.

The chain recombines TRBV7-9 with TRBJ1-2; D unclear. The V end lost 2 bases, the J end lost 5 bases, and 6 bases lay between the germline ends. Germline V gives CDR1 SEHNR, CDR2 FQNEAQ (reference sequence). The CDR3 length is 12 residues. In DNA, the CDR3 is TGTGCCAGCAGCTTAAGCCTGTATGGCTACACCTTC. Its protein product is CASSLSLYGYTF.

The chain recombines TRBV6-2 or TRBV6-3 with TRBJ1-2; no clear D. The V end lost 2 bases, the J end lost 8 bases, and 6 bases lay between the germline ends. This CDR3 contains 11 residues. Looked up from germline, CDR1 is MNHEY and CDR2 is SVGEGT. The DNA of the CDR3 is TGTGCCAGCAGTTACATAGCGGGCTACACCTTC. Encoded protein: CASSYIAGYTF.

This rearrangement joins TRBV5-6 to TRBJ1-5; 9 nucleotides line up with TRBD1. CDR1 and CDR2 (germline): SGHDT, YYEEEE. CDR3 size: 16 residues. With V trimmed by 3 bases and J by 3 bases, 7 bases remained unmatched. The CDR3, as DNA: TGTGCCAGCAGCTCCCAGGACAGGGGCCCCAATCAGCCCCAGCATTTT. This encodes CASSSQDRGPNQPQHF.

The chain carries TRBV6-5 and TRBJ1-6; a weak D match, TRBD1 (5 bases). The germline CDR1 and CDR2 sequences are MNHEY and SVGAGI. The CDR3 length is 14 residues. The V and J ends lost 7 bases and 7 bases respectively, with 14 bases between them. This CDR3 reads CASTGGNENSPLHF. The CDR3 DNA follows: TGTGCCAGCACTGGGGGAAACGAGAATTCACCCCTCCACTTT.

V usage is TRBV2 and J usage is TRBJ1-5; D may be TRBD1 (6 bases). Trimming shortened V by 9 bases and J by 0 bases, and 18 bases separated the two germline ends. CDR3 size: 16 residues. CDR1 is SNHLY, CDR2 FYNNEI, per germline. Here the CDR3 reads CASHPGGTYSNQPQHF. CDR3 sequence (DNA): TGTGCCAGTCATCCCGGGGGCACTTATAGCAATCAGCCCCAGCATTTT.